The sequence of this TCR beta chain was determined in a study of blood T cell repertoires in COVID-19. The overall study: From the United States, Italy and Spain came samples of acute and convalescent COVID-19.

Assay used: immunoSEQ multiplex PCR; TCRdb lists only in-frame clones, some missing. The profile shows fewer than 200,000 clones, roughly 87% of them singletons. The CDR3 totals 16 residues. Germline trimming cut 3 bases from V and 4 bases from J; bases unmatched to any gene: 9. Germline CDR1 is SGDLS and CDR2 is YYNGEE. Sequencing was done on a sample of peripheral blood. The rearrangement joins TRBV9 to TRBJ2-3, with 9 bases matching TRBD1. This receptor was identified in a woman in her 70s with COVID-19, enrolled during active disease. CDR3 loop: CASSAPGQGSADTQYF. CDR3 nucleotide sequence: TGTGCCAGCAGCGCCCCCGGACAGGGGAGTGCAGATACGCAGTATTTT. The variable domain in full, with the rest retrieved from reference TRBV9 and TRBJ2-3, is DSGVTQTPKHLITATGQRVTLRCSPRSGDLSVYWYQQSLDQGLQFLIQYYNGEERAKGNILERFSAQQFPDLHSELNLSSLELGDSALYFCASSAPGQGSADTQYFGPGTRLTVL.